This is a list of T cell receptor beta chains from one sample in a study of blood T cell repertoires in COVID-19. Only in-frame clones appear in the TCRdb table, and some are missing; sequencing was by immunoSEQ multiplex PCR. The sample yields roughly 390,000 clones, around 87% seen once. Sequenced sample: peripheral blood. The receptors were gathered from a woman in her twenties or thirties with COVID-19, enrolled during active disease. The CDR3 runs from the conserved cysteine through the conserved F or W. D genes are given only for firm matches. A row's size may be missing; if present it is once, few, many or a size class.

CDR3aa | CDR3nt | abundance | d_gene | j_gene | v_gene
CASRPDRADQPQHF | TGTGCCAGCAGGCCTGACAGGGCGGATCAGCCCCAGCATTTT | . | TRBD1 | TRBJ1-5 | TRBV28
CASSRTVWGDYEQYF | TGTGCCAGCAGTAGAACTGTTTGGGGAGACTACGAGCAGTACTTC | . | . | TRBJ2-7 | TRBV27
CAISLTGKDTEAFF | TGTGCCATCAGTCTGACAGGGAAGGACACTGAAGCTTTCTTT | . | TRBD1 | TRBJ1-1 | TRBV10-3
CASSQAYTQYF | TGTGCCAGCAGCCAAGCCTATACGCAGTATTTT | . | . | TRBJ2-3 | TRBV14
CASSPPGSYEQYF | TGTGCCAGCAGCCCCCCGGGGAGCTACGAGCAGTACTTC | . | . | TRBJ2-7 | TRBV7-2
CASSLGTGREKLFF | TGTGCCAGCAGCCTCGGGACAGGTCGGGAAAAACTGTTTTTT | . | TRBD1 | TRBJ1-4 | TRBV5-6
CASSQRDTLGTEAFF | TGTGCCAGCAGCCAACGGGACACTCTTGGGACTGAAGCTTTCTTT | . | . | TRBJ1-1 | TRBV3-1/TRBV3-2
CASREGNEQFF | TGCGCCAGCAGGGAGGGGAATGAGCAGTTCTTC | few | . | TRBJ2-1 | TRBV5-1
CASSHQKSSGDYASGSSYEQYF | TGTGCCAGCAGCCACCAAAAATCCTCAGGGGACTACGCTAGCGGGTCCTCCTACGAGCAGTACTTC | . | TRBD2 | TRBJ2-7 | TRBV9
CAWSVSGWGEQYF | TGTGCCTGGAGTGTATCGGGATGGGGCGAGCAGTACTTC | once | . | TRBJ2-7 | TRBV30
CASSPSGGPTGELFF | TGTGCCAGCAGTCCATCAGGGGGCCCCACCGGGGAGCTGTTTTTT | many | TRBD1 | TRBJ2-2 | TRBV25-1
CASSRGFYEQFF | TGTGCCAGTAGTAGAGGGTTCTATGAGCAGTTCTTC | . | . | TRBJ2-1 | TRBV19
CASSLLAAGDTQYF | TGTGCCAGCAGCCTACTAGCGGCGGGGGATACGCAGTATTTT | . | TRBD2 | TRBJ2-3 | TRBV7-9
CASSQDRRQPQHF | TGCGCCAGCAGCCAAGATCGGAGACAGCCCCAGCATTTT | . | . | TRBJ1-5 | TRBV4-1
CASRPGLDYNEQFF | TGCGCCAGCAGGCCGGGACTCGACTACAATGAGCAGTTCTTC | . | . | TRBJ2-1 | TRBV5-1
CASSSGRLATNEQFF | TGTGCCAGCAGCTCGGGCCGACTAGCGACCAATGAGCAGTTCTTC | . | TRBD2 | TRBJ2-1 | TRBV5-4
CASRGDTYEQYF | TGCGCCAGCAGGGGAGACACCTACGAGCAGTACTTC | . | . | TRBJ2-7 | TRBV10-2
CASTPGGHSTDTQYF | TGCGCCAGCACACCGGGAGGCCATAGCACAGATACGCAGTATTTT | . | TRBD2 | TRBJ2-3 | TRBV5-1
CASSQPGHSYEQYF | TGCGCCAGCAGCCAACCGGGACACTCCTACGAGCAGTACTTC | . | . | TRBJ2-7 | TRBV4-1
CAWGLRIQETQYF | TGTGCCTGGGGTTTGAGGATCCAAGAGACCCAGTACTTC | . | . | TRBJ2-5 | TRBV30
CATSRVLAGLNEQFF | TGTGCCACCAGCAGAGTACTAGCGGGGTTAAATGAGCAGTTCTTC | . | TRBD2 | TRBJ2-1 | TRBV15
CASSLGADYEQYF | TGTGCCAGCAGCTTAGGGGCAGACTACGAGCAGTACTTC | . | . | TRBJ2-7 | TRBV7-2
CAWSREAGVNTGELFF | TGTGCCTGGAGTCGGGAGGCGGGAGTGAACACCGGGGAGCTGTTTTTT | . | TRBD2 | TRBJ2-2 | TRBV30
CASSLSGAYNEQFF | TGTGCCAGCAGTCTTAGCGGGGCCTACAATGAGCAGTTCTTC | once | TRBD2 | TRBJ2-1 | TRBV27
CASRTGGQNTGELFF | TGTGCCAGCCGGACAGGCGGTCAAAACACCGGGGAGCTGTTTTTT | . | TRBD1 | TRBJ2-2 | TRBV18
CACSRGRGRIGNTIYF | TGTGCCTGCTCCCGTGGTAGGGGGCGAATTGGAAACACCATATATTTT | . | TRBD1 | TRBJ1-3 | TRBV30
CAISTSPGTGEEKLFF | TGTGCCATCAGTACTTCTCCCGGGACAGGGGAAGAAAAACTGTTTTTT | . | TRBD1 | TRBJ1-4 | TRBV10-3
CASSFQGTNNEQFF | TGTGCCAGCAGCTTCCAGGGGACTAACAATGAGCAGTTCTTC | . | . | TRBJ2-1 | TRBV5-8
CASSRQQTSYNEQFF | TGTGCCAGCAGTCGACAGCAAACCTCCTACAATGAGCAGTTCTTC | . | . | TRBJ2-1 | TRBV28
CASSARRNEQYF | TGTGCCAGCAGTGCGAGGAGGAACGAGCAGTACTTC | . | . | TRBJ2-7 | TRBV25-1
CASRAQTNRNTEAFF | TGTGCCAGCAGAGCCCAAACCAACCGGAACACTGAAGCTTTCTTT | . | . | TRBJ1-1 | TRBV2
CASSTPPSGNTGELFF | TGTGCCAGTAGTACCCCGCCTAGCGGGAACACCGGGGAGCTGTTTTTT | . | TRBD2 | TRBJ2-2 | TRBV19
CAISPGTGMNTEAFF | TGTGCCATCAGCCCAGGGACAGGAATGAACACTGAAGCTTTCTTT | . | TRBD1 | TRBJ1-1 | TRBV10-3
CASSLGTYEQYF | TGTGCCAGCAGTTTAGGGACATACGAGCAGTACTTC | . | . | TRBJ2-7 | TRBV12-3/TRBV12-4
CASSQDGGRISEQYF | TGTGCCAGCAGCCAAGATGGCGGGAGGATCAGCGAGCAGTACTTC | . | TRBD2 | TRBJ2-7 | TRBV3-1/TRBV3-2
CASSQSASSYNSPLHF | TGCGCCAGCAGCCAGAGCGCGAGCTCCTATAATTCACCCCTCCACTTT | . | . | TRBJ1-6 | TRBV4-3
CASSIDFRDQPQHF | TGTGCCAGTAGTATCGACTTCAGGGATCAGCCCCAGCATTTT | . | . | TRBJ1-5 | TRBV19
CASSPTGRETQYF | TGTGCCAGCAGTCCGACAGGTCGCGAGACCCAGTACTTC | few | . | TRBJ2-5 | TRBV3-1/TRBV3-2
CASSLLRGQGYGYTF | TGTGCCAGCAGTTTGCTCAGGGGGCAGGGCTATGGCTACACCTTC | once | TRBD1 | TRBJ1-2 | TRBV28
CASSQSGAYNEQFF | TGTGCCAGCAGCCAGAGCGGGGCGTACAATGAGCAGTTCTTC | . | TRBD2 | TRBJ2-1 | TRBV6-5
CASSPRGRPDTQYF | TGTGCCAGCAGCCCGAGAGGGAGGCCAGATACGCAGTATTTT | . | . | TRBJ2-3 | TRBV5-4
CASSYPRGLAGGPVYNEQFF | TGTGCCAGCAGTTACCCTCGCGGACTAGCGGGAGGGCCCGTTTACAATGAGCAGTTCTTC | . | TRBD2 | TRBJ2-1 | TRBV6-2/TRBV6-3
CASSVLPSSYEQYF | TGTGCCAGCAGCGTACTTCCGAGCTCCTACGAGCAGTACTTC | . | . | TRBJ2-7 | TRBV9
CASSVTGTVYGYTF | TGTGCCAGCAGCGTAACCGGGACAGTCTATGGCTACACCTTC | . | TRBD1 | TRBJ1-2 | TRBV11-3
CASRQGLELYNEQFF | TGTGCCAGCAGACAGGGTTTAGAACTATACAATGAGCAGTTCTTC | . | . | TRBJ2-1 | TRBV27
CASSHHRDRDTGELFF | TGCGCCAGCAGCCACCACCGGGACAGAGACACCGGGGAGCTGTTTTTT | . | TRBD1 | TRBJ2-2 | TRBV5-1
CASSLAAGELFF | TGTGCCAGCAGCCTAGCAGCCGGGGAGCTGTTTTTT | . | . | TRBJ2-2 | TRBV3-1/TRBV3-2
CASSQGLRLETQYF | TGCGCCAGCAGCCAGGGACTTCGACTTGAGACCCAGTACTTC | . | . | TRBJ2-5 | TRBV5-1
CASSQLSTDTQYF | TGTGCCAGCAGCCAACTGAGCACAGATACGCAGTATTTT | . | . | TRBJ2-3 | TRBV3-1/TRBV3-2
CASSQGLAGMSEQFF | TGTGCCAGCAGCCAGGGACTAGCGGGAATGTCTGAGCAGTTCTTC | few | TRBD2 | TRBJ2-1 | TRBV5-4
CASSPGAGRSYEQYF | TGTGCCAGCAGCCCGGGAGCGGGGAGATCCTACGAGCAGTACTTC | . | TRBD2 | TRBJ2-7 | TRBV7-2